The 21 T cell receptor beta chains presented below share a single source sample, sequenced in a study of CD8 T cells in ankylosing spondylitis (TCRdb year 2017). What the study reported, not specific to this receptor: A TCR beta motif made up of several highly homologous amino acid variants appeared to be characteristic of blood from ankylosing spondylitis patients.

For these receptors, no antigen is known. Library generation was performed with 5' RACE. This sample was sequenced with an Illumina HiSeq 2500. The raw public data were reprocessed by TCRdb itself: fastp quality trimming at Q25, MiXCR clonotype calling, in-frame beta chains only. Here each entry gathers all rows of one CDR3 protein and keeps the most common genes and DNA. In all, the sample holds around 770,000 distinct CDR3 sequences, and roughly 10% of those were seen once. The ten largest clonotypes hold roughly 0.51% of the sample. What was sequenced was blood, either unsorted or a sorted T cell fraction (not recorded which). Receptors were obtained from a male donor with ankylosing spondylitis.

This clonotype turned up a few times. The chain is built from TRBV4-3 and TRBJ2-7, with TRBD2 matching 10 bases. The CDR3 is made up of 15 amino acids. With V trimmed by 1 base and J by 4 bases, 4 bases remained unmatched. From germline, CDR1 is LGHNA and CDR2 YSLEER. DNA of the CDR3: TGCGCCAGCAGCCAAGCTACTAGCGGGACGTACGAGCAGTACTTC. Its protein product is CASSQATSGTYEQYF.

The chain is built from TRBV5-5 and TRBJ1-1, with a tentative D call TRBD1 (5 bases). V lost 3 bases and J lost 4, with 16 bases in between. The CDR3 consists of 15 residues. Germline loops: CDR1 SGHKS, CDR2 YYEKEE (reference sequence). The CDR3 nucleotides read TGTGCCAGCAGCTGGGACCGCCCTGGGGTCACTGAAGCTTTCTTT. This gives the protein CASSWDRPGVTEAFF.

In its sample, this clonotype was seen a few times. V usage is TRBV6-2 or TRBV6-3 and J usage is TRBJ2-7; D uncertain. V was trimmed by 0 bases and J by 13 bases, leaving 25 bases between them. From germline, CDR1 is MNHEY and CDR2 SVGEGT. The CDR3 sequence is 16 residues long. The CDR3 DNA reads as TGTGCCAGCAGTTACTCGATAGTCCCGGGTCCTTTCGGCGATTACTTC. Translating it yields CASSYSIVPGPFGDYF.

In its sample, this clonotype was seen many times. The V and J genes are TRBV15 and TRBJ1-1; D is undetermined. CDR1 is LNHNV, CDR2 YYDKDF, per germline (reference sequence). V dropped 0 bases and J dropped 4 bases, with 12 bases sitting between them. The CDR3 contains 15 residues. The CDR3 bases are TGTGCCACCAGCAGAGAGTTAGTGGGGTCCACTGAAGCTTTCTTT. This codes for CATSRELVGSTEAFF.

This clonotype was seen a few times. The rearrangement links TRBV20-1 to TRBJ2-3; 7 nucleotides align to TRBD1. Germline V gives CDR1 DFQATT, CDR2 SNEGSKA (reference sequence). This CDR3 is 12 amino acids long. CDR3 residues: CSPGQNTDTQYF. The CDR3, as DNA: TGCAGCCCGGGACAGAACACAGATACGCAGTATTTT.

This clonotype turned up a few times. The chain uses TRBV29-1 and TRBJ2-5; a weak D match, TRBD2 (6 bases). Per germline, CDR1 SQVTM and CDR2 ANQGSEA. The CDR3 is 12 amino acids. V was shortened by 5 bases and J by 5 bases, with 12 bases between the two germline ends. In DNA, the CDR3 is TGCAGCGTTCTGGAGGGGCAGGAGACCCAGTACTTC. Protein: CSVLEGQETQYF.

This clonotype was seen repeatedly, ten times or more. The CDR3 coding sequence is TGTGCCAGCAGCTTATACAGGGGCTACGAGCAGTACTTC. It translates to CASSLYRGYEQYF. The V and J genes are TRBV7-3 and TRBJ2-7, with 7 bases matching TRBD1. CDR3 size: 13 residues. Looked up from germline, CDR1 is SGHTA and CDR2 is FQGTGA. The junction had 1 base not matched to a gene; V was cut back by 2 bases and J by 3 bases.

The chain joins TRBV12-3 or TRBV12-4 to TRBJ2-5; D unresolved. The V end lost 3 bases, the J end lost 2 bases, and 10 bases lay between the germline ends. This CDR3 region has 14 residues. The CDR3 nucleotides read TGTGCCAGCAGTTTCTCTGCAGTACAAGAGACCCAGTACTTC. Protein sequence: CASSFSAVQETQYF.

The chain combines TRBV18 with TRBJ2-5; D may be TRBD2 (6 bases). The germline V and J ends were trimmed by 1 base and 2 bases, with 11 bases remaining between them. The CDR3 runs 15 residues. Germline V gene sequence: CDR1 KGHSH, CDR2 LQKENI. CDR3 residues: CASSPLAGRQETQYF. The CDR3 DNA is TGTGCCAGCTCACCACTGGCAGGGAGGCAAGAGACCCAGTACTTC.

This clonotype turned up a few times. The chain joins TRBV15 to TRBJ1-2; 8 bases fit TRBD1. The germline V gene encodes CDR1 LNHNV and CDR2 YYDKDF (reference sequence). Trimming cost V 0 bases and J 6 bases; bases outside gene matches: 3. This CDR3 contains 14 residues. CDR3 sequence (DNA): TGTGCCACCAGCAGAGATCGGACAGGGAATGGCTACACCTTC. This encodes CATSRDRTGNGYTF. The full variable domain, rest sourced from reference TRBV15 and TRBJ1-2, is DAMVIQNPRYQVTQFGKPVTLSCSQTLNHNVMYWYQQKSSQAPKLLFHYYDKDFNNEADTPDNFQSRRPNTSFCFLDIRSPGLGDTAMYLCATSRDRTGNGYTFGSGTRLTVV.

This clonotype occurred many times. V usage is TRBV12-3 or TRBV12-4 and J usage is TRBJ2-2; the match to TRBD2 covers 10 bases. The CDR3 is made up of 15 amino acids. V dropped 6 bases and J dropped 4; count of bases not matched to a gene: 5. This chain's CDR3 is CASRRLAGTTGELFF. The CDR3 nucleotides are TGTGCCAGCAGACGACTAGCGGGTACCACCGGGGAGCTGTTTTTT.

The CDR3 coding sequence is TGCGCCAGCAGCGACCCGATCTGGGGCACAGATACGCAGTATTTT. It specifies CASSDPIWGTDTQYF. This sequence joins TRBV5-1 and TRBJ2-3; D is unclear. CDR3 length: 15 residues. Germline values: CDR1 SGHRS, CDR2 YFSETQ. Trimming removed 4 bases from V and 1 base from J, with 13 bases in between.

The chain couples TRBV10-3 to TRBJ2-3, with 14 bases that match TRBD2. The CDR3 totals 18 residues. The V gene end was trimmed by 6 bases and the J gene end by 2 bases; junction bases not matched to a gene: 10. Germline CDR1 and CDR2: ENHRY and SYGVKD. CDR3 amino acids: CAISAGLAGGLNTDTQYF. CDR3 coding DNA: TGTGCCATCAGCGCCGGACTAGCGGGGGGCCTGAACACAGATACGCAGTATTTT.

The CDR3 DNA sequence: TGTGCCAGCAGTAAAAGGGGCTCCCGGTATGGCTACACCTTC. Amino acids: CASSKRGSRYGYTF. This chain connects TRBV6-1 to TRBJ1-2, with D possibly TRBD1 on 5 matching bases. The CDR3 runs to 14 residues. The ends were cut back, 5 bases at V and 5 bases at J, with 15 bases in the middle. Germline V gives CDR1 MNHNS, CDR2 SASEGT.

The chain links TRBV4-1 to TRBJ1-5, with 9 bases that match TRBD1. Trimming took 4 bases from V and 5 from J; bases not matched to a gene: 6. Germline CDR1 reads MGHRA; CDR2 reads YSYEKL. The CDR3 is made up of 15 amino acids. CDR3: CASSREDRGYQPQHF. CDR3 coding DNA: TGCGCCAGCAGCCGGGAGGACAGGGGCTATCAGCCCCAGCATTTT.

This clonotype was detected only a few times. The chain links TRBV2 to TRBJ1-1; D call uncertain. CDR1 SNHLY and CDR2 FYNNEI come from the germline V gene. V gave up 7 bases and J gave up 1 base, with 13 bases separating them. CDR3 length: 14 amino acids. CDR3 sequence: CASTILAGNTEAFF. The CDR3 DNA reads TGTGCCAGCACCATTTTGGCGGGGAACACTGAAGCTTTCTTT.

J is TRBJ1-5 and V is TRBV20-1, with no clear D. The CDR3 totals 15 residues. V was trimmed by 6 bases and J by 0 bases, leaving 15 bases between them. Germline V lookup: CDR1 DFQATT, CDR2 SNEGSKA (reference sequence). As DNA, the CDR3 is TGCAGTGCCCAGACGGAAATATATAGCAATCAGCCCCAGCATTTT. It is translated as CSAQTEIYSNQPQHF.

This clonotype came up a few times. The chain couples TRBV6-1 to TRBJ1-5; D is uncertain. CDR1 is MNHNS, CDR2 SASEGT, per germline. Trimming removed 2 bases from V and 3 bases from J, with 2 bases in between. The CDR3 loop spans 12 amino acids. This CDR3 is CASSEFNQPQHF. The DNA of the CDR3 is TGTGCCAGCAGTGAATTCAATCAGCCCCAGCATTTT.

The chain is built from TRBV20-1 and TRBJ1-1; D not certain. Trimming pared 1 base from V and 3 bases from J, leaving 12 bases between. Germline CDR1 reads DFQATT; CDR2 reads SNEGSKA (reference sequence). The CDR3 loop spans 14 amino acids. CDR3 sequence reads: CSARGPYPDTEAFF. CDR3 bases: TGCAGTGCTAGAGGACCGTACCCGGACACTGAAGCTTTCTTT.

For the CDR3, the DNA is TGCGCCAGCAGCCAACTTGACAGGGACACCGGGGAGCTGTTTTTT. As protein: CASSQLDRDTGELFF. The J gene is TRBJ2-2, the V gene TRBV4-3, with 7 nucleotides matching TRBD1. Germline CDR1 and CDR2: LGHNA and YSLEER. After removal of 2 bases from V and 3 bases from J, the junction contained 3 bases not matched to a gene. This CDR3 is 15 amino acids long.

The chain links TRBV6-5 to TRBJ1-6; 7 bases are shared with TRBD1. Germline V gives CDR1 MNHEY, CDR2 SVGAGI. This CDR3 has 15 amino acids. Trimming took 1 base from V and 5 from J; bases not matched to a gene: 2. CDR3 protein: CASSYLGQNNSPLHF. DNA for the CDR3: TGTGCCAGCAGTTACTTGGGACAGAATAATTCACCCCTCCACTTT.